A single sample gave rise to the 21 T cell receptor beta chains below, sequenced in a study of blood T cell repertoires in COVID-19. Generated by immunoSEQ multiplex PCR, the TCRdb table keeps only in-frame clones and is missing some. The sample has 200,000 to 300,000 clones, roughly 86% seen once; the top ten hold more than 4.5%. The source material was peripheral blood. The receptors shown here come from a woman between 55 and 75 years old with COVID-19, enrolled during active disease.

This clone is a singleton in its sample. J is TRBJ1-2 and V is TRBV9, with 7 positions matching TRBD1. The CDR3 spans 14 residues. The germline V gene has CDR1 SGDLS and CDR2 YYNGEE. V trimming: 0 bases; J trimming: 3 bases; junction bases outside the gene matches: 2. CDR3 sequence (DNA): TGTGCCAGCAGCGTAGCGCAGGGGGACTATGGCTACACCTTC. Its protein product is CASSVAQGDYGYTF.

The DNA of the CDR3 is TGTGCCATCAGCTCCGGGACAGGTCCTTCTCGCGACAATTCACCCCTCCACTTT. This encodes CAISSGTGPSRDNSPLHF. This chain joins TRBV10-3 and TRBJ1-6; 8 bases line up with TRBD1. V trimming: 6 bases; J trimming: 7 bases; junction bases outside the gene matches: 17. The CDR3 loop spans 18 amino acids. Germline-derived CDR1 and CDR2 are ENHRY and SYGVKD.

The chain has TRBV27 and TRBJ1-4; no definite D call. CDR1 MNHEY and CDR2 SMNVEV come from the germline V gene (reference sequence). CDR3 size: 13 residues. The V and J ends lost 7 bases and 7 bases respectively, with 13 bases between them. This CDR3 is CASTSNVREKLFF. The CDR3, as DNA: TGTGCCAGCACCTCTAACGTTCGTGAAAAACTGTTTTTT.

The gene calls are TRBV18 and TRBJ1-1; D remains unclear. The CDR3 has 12 residues. Germline CDR1 reads KGHSH; CDR2 reads LQKENI. V lost 6 bases and J lost 11, with 16 bases in between. CDR3: CASSEGPEEAFF. CDR3 DNA: TGTGCCAGCTCCGAGGGCCCAGAGGAGGCTTTCTTT.

The rearrangement joins TRBV7-9 to TRBJ2-7; 9 nucleotides align to TRBD2. V lost 5 bases to trimming and J lost 11 bases; unmatched junction nucleotides: 13. From germline, CDR1 is SEHNR and CDR2 FQNEAQ (reference sequence). The CDR3 is 14 residues long. The CDR3 DNA reads TGTGCCAGCAGCGAAGCCGGGACTAGCTTACTCGAGTACTTC. This encodes CASSEAGTSLLEYF. Combining the CDR3 with reference TRBV7-9 and TRBJ2-7 gives the whole variable domain DTGVSQNPRHKITKRGQNVTFRCDPISEHNRLYWYRQTLGQGPEFLTYFQNEAQLEKSRLLSDRFSAERPKGSFSTLEIQRTEQGDSAMYLCASSEAGTSLLEYFGPGTRLTVT.

CDR3 nucleotide sequence: TGTGCCAGCAGCCAAGATGACGGGGGCACTGAAGCTTTCTTT. Protein product: CASSQDDGGTEAFF. The rearrangement joins TRBV4-2 to TRBJ1-1; possible D gene TRBD1, 5 bases. Per the germline V gene, CDR1 is LGHNA and CDR2 is YNFKEQ. Trimming left V 0 bases short and J 4 bases short, with 9 bases between. The CDR3 loop spans 14 amino acids.

The chain recombines TRBV29-1 with TRBJ1-4; D might be TRBD1 (6 bases). This CDR3 contains 14 residues. CDR1 is SQVTM and CDR2 is ANQGSEA in the germline V gene. The germline V and J ends were trimmed by 7 bases and 8 bases, with 20 bases remaining between them. CDR3 residues: CSASPQGRGEKLFF. The CDR3, as DNA: TGCAGCGCAAGTCCCCAGGGGCGAGGCGAAAAACTGTTTTTT.

The chain employs TRBV7-2 and TRBJ1-4; D possibly corresponds to TRBD1 (6 bases). Germline CDR1 SGHTA, CDR2 FQGNSA. V lost 5 bases, J lost 1 base, and 17 bases lay in between. This CDR3 is built from 17 residues. The CDR3 is CASSPLGGAQTNEKLFF. The CDR3 coding sequence is TGTGCCAGCAGCCCCCTCGGGGGGGCGCAAACTAATGAAAAACTGTTTTTT.

This clone was observed a single time. The rearrangement uses TRBV5-1 and TRBJ2-7; 8 nucleotides line up with TRBD2. Germline CDR1 is SGHRS and CDR2 is YFSETQ. Trimming took 0 bases from V and 3 from J; bases not matched to a gene: 5. The CDR3 length is 15 residues. CDR3 loop: CASSLGLAGLYEQYF. CDR3 coding DNA: TGCGCCAGCAGCTTGGGTTTAGCGGGACTCTACGAGCAGTACTTC.

This chain joins TRBV4-3 and TRBJ2-1; TRBD2 agrees at 12 bases. CDR1 is LGHNA and CDR2 is YSLEER in the germline V gene. The CDR3 covers 18 residues. V lost 2 bases, J lost 4 bases, and 9 bases stayed unmatched. The CDR3 bases are TGCGCCAGCAGCCAAAGGCGACTAGCGGGAGTTCAGTACAATGAGCAGTTCTTC. Translation gives CASSQRRLAGVQYNEQFF.

The chain carries TRBV5-1 and TRBJ2-7, with TRBD2 matching 13 bases. Germline CDR1 reads SGHRS; CDR2 reads YFSETQ. V was clipped by 6 bases and J by 5 bases; unmatched bases: 5. The CDR3 loop spans 14 amino acids. CDR3 bases: TGCGCCAGCACCGGACTAGCGGGAGTCGACGAGCAGTACTTC. Translated, it gives CASTGLAGVDEQYF. The full variable domain, its missing parts supplied by reference TRBV5-1 and TRBJ2-7, is KAGVTQTPRYLIKTRGQQVTLSCSPISGHRSVSWYQQTPGQGLQFLFEYFSETQRNKGNFPGRFSGRQFSNSRSEMNVSTLELGDSALYLCASTGLAGVDEQYFGPGTRLTVT.

This chain uses TRBV5-6 with TRBJ1-5; D is possibly TRBD1 (6 bases). This CDR3 spans 13 amino acids. Germline V lookup: CDR1 SGHDT, CDR2 YYEEEE. Deletions cut 5 bases from V and 4 bases from J, with 10 bases between. The CDR3 reads CASSLQGNQPQHF. As DNA, the CDR3 is TGTGCCAGCAGTCTACAGGGAAATCAGCCCCAGCATTTT. Full variable domain (remainder filled in from reference TRBV5-6 and TRBJ1-5): DAGVTQSPTHLIKTRGQQVTLRCSPKSGHDTVSWYQQALGQGPQFIFQYYEEEERQRGNFPDRFSGHQFPNYSSELNVNALLLGDSALYLCASSLQGNQPQHFGDGTRLSIL.

The chain recombines TRBV5-4 with TRBJ2-3; D may be TRBD2 (6 bases). The CDR3 contains 14 residues. Germline CDR1 reads SGHNT; CDR2 reads YYREEE (reference sequence). The germline V and J ends were trimmed by 1 base and 3 bases, with 9 bases remaining between them. CDR3 amino acids: CASSLPSVTDTQYF. DNA of the CDR3: TGTGCCAGCAGCTTGCCTAGCGTTACAGATACGCAGTATTTT.

This chain connects TRBV5-6 to TRBJ2-7; a possible D gene is TRBD1 (6 bases). CDR3 size: 16 residues. Trimming shortened V by 0 bases and J by 1 base, and 14 bases separated the two germline ends. In germline, CDR1 is SGHDT, CDR2 YYEEEE. The CDR3 loop reads CASSLVLDSRSYEQYF. Written as DNA, the CDR3 is TGTGCCAGCAGCTTGGTTTTGGACAGTCGGTCCTACGAGCAGTACTTC.

At least ten counts were recorded for this clone. The J gene is TRBJ2-1, the V gene TRBV6-5, with 13 bases aligning to TRBD2. Losses at the gene ends were 6 bases for V and 4 bases for J; bases not matched to a gene: 3. This CDR3 contains 15 residues. CDR1 is MNHEY and CDR2 is SVGAGI in the germline V gene. The DNA of the CDR3 is TGTGCCAGCAGGCTGACTAGCGGGAGGTACAATGAGCAGTTCTTC. Translation: CASRLTSGRYNEQFF.

V usage is TRBV7-8 and J usage is TRBJ1-2; D unresolved. The length of the CDR3 is 13 residues. V was trimmed by 1 base and J by 7 bases, leaving 10 bases between them. The germline V gene has CDR1 SGHVS and CDR2 FQNEAQ. The chain's CDR3 is CASSLVPSGGYTF. Written as DNA, the CDR3 is TGTGCCAGCAGCTTAGTTCCGAGTGGTGGCTACACCTTC.

CDR3 sequence reads: CSANRDTEAFF. CDR3 nucleotides: TGCAGCGCCAACAGGGACACTGAAGCTTTCTTT. The chain is built from TRBV29-1 and TRBJ1-1; a weak D match, TRBD1 (6 bases). V dropped 7 bases and J dropped 3 bases, with 9 bases sitting between them. The length of the CDR3 is 11 residues. CDR1 is SQVTM and CDR2 is ANQGSEA in the germline V gene.

This chain connects TRBV3-1 (or the pseudogene TRBV3-2) to TRBJ2-5; the D gene is possibly TRBD1 (6 bases). Trimming stripped 2 bases from V and 5 bases from J, with 15 bases between. The CDR3 runs to 15 residues. CDR1 is LGHDT, CDR2 YNNKEL, per germline (reference sequence). For the CDR3, the DNA is TGTGCCAGCAGCCAACCAACTACAGGGTGGGAGACCCAGTACTTC. Residues: CASSQPTTGWETQYF.

The rearrangement links TRBV7-9 to TRBJ2-1; D is perhaps TRBD2 (5 bases). The CDR3 is 11 amino acids. Germline V gives CDR1 SEHNR, CDR2 FQNEAQ (reference sequence). Trimming took 4 bases from V and 10 from J, leaving 8 bases between them. CDR3 DNA sequence: TGTGCCAGCAGCTCGAGGGAAGAGCAGTTCTTC. It specifies CASSSREEQFF.

The CDR3 loop is CASSRWTSGSGEQFF. The DNA for the CDR3 is TGTGCCAGCAGCCGGTGGACTAGCGGGAGCGGTGAGCAGTTCTTC. The chain links TRBV9 to TRBJ2-1; TRBD2 matches at 13 bases. The CDR3 contains 15 residues. V was pared by 4 bases and J by 9 bases, with 7 bases of the junction left unmatched. Germline CDR1 SGDLS, CDR2 YYNGEE.

The chain is built from TRBV27 and TRBJ2-2, with no clear D. Trimming shortened V by 8 bases and J by 5 bases, and 12 bases separated the two germline ends. The CDR3 covers 13 residues. Per germline, CDR1 MNHEY and CDR2 SMNVEV (reference sequence). The CDR3 region is CASGPLVTGELFF. Written as DNA, the CDR3 is TGTGCCAGCGGGCCACTGGTTACCGGGGAGCTGTTTTTT.